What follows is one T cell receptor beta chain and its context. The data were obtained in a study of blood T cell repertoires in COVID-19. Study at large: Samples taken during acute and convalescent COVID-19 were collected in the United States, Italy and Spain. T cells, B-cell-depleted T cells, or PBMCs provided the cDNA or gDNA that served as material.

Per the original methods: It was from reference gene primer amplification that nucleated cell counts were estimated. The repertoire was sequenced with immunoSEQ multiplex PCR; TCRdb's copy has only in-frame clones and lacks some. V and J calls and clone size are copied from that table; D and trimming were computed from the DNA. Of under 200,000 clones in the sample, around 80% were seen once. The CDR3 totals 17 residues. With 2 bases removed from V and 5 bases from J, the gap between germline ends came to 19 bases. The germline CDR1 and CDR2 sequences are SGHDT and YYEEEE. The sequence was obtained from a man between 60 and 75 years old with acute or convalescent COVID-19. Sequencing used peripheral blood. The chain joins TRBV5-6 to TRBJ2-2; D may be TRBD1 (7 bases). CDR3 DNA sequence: TGTGCCAGCAGCTTCGGTATACAGGGGAGGAAGACCGGGGAGCTGTTTTTT. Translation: CASSFGIQGRKTGELFF.